This entry lists 21 T cell receptor beta chains sequenced from one sample in a study of PD-L1 blockade in urothelial cancer. TCRdb's table, derived via immunoSEQ multiplex PCR, lists solely in-frame clones and lacks some. This table has tens of thousands of clones, about 90% appearing once. Sequencing used PBMCs, obtained around atezolizumab (anti-PD-L1) treatment. Source of these receptors: a man in his sixties with urothelial cancer.

The rearrangement uses TRBV7-6 and TRBJ1-3, with D possibly being TRBD1 (6 bases). The CDR3 sequence is 12 residues long. Per the germline V gene, CDR1 is SGHVS and CDR2 is FNYEAQ. Trimming took 5 bases from V and 7 from J, leaving 9 bases between them. Here the CDR3 DNA reads TGTGCCAGCAGCGCAGGACAGAACACCATATATTTT. Translating gives CASSAGQNTIYF.

J is TRBJ2-1 and V is TRBV5-1, with D possibly being TRBD1 (5 bases). This CDR3 is 13 amino acids long. Germline V CDR1 and CDR2: SGHRS, YFSETQ. V was pared by 4 bases and J by 4 bases, with 9 bases between. CDR3 DNA: TGCGCCAGCAGCCCGGCAGGGTACAATGAGCAGTTCTTC. Translation: CASSPAGYNEQFF.

The chain carries TRBV18 and TRBJ1-4, with TRBD1 matching 7 bases. Germline-derived CDR1 and CDR2 are KGHSH and LQKENI. V lost 3 bases to trimming and J lost 7 bases; unmatched junction nucleotides: 5. There are 14 residues in the CDR3. The CDR3 DNA sequence: TGTGCCAGCTCACCGGACAGGATGGGTGAAAAACTGTTTTTT. Its translation: CASSPDRMGEKLFF.

V and J are TRBV19 and TRBJ1-1; weak D call: TRBD1 (6 bases). The CDR3 is made up of 18 amino acids. Trimming left V 5 bases short and J 0 bases short, with 22 bases between. Per germline, CDR1 LNHDA and CDR2 SQIVND (reference sequence). The chain's CDR3 is CASSEGMTGRSMNTEAFF. CDR3 DNA: TGTGCCAGTAGTGAGGGTATGACAGGACGGAGCATGAACACTGAAGCTTTCTTT.

The chain is built from TRBV10-3 and TRBJ2-5, with 7 bases matching TRBD1. The CDR3 is 14 amino acids. V was clipped by 5 bases and J by 2 bases; unmatched bases: 5. The germline gives CDR1 ENHRY, CDR2 SYGVKD. This CDR3 reads CAISTGTEQETQYF. CDR3 coding DNA: TGTGCCATCAGTACCGGGACAGAGCAAGAGACCCAGTACTTC.

The chain is built from TRBV6-1 and TRBJ1-1, with TRBD1 identical over 11 bases. Germline CDR1 reads MNHNS; CDR2 reads SASEGT. The junction had 7 bases not matched to a gene; V was cut back by 6 bases and J by 4 bases. This CDR3 is built from 15 residues. This CDR3 is CASRRTGGEFTEAFF. The CDR3 coding sequence is TGTGCCAGCAGGAGGACAGGGGGCGAGTTCACTGAAGCTTTCTTT.

The chain employs TRBV6-5 and TRBJ1-1; D perhaps matches TRBD1 (6 bases). The CDR3 consists of 15 residues. Trimming left V 7 bases short and J 5 bases short, with 20 bases between. Germline CDR1 MNHEY, CDR2 SVGAGI. Written as DNA, the CDR3 is TGTGCCAGCACCCGACAGGTATCACGAGGAACTGAAGCTTTCTTT. Encoded protein: CASTRQVSRGTEAFF.

This clone was counted between two and nine times. This chain connects TRBV7-9 to TRBJ1-1; 7 bases line up with TRBD1. This CDR3 is 15 amino acids long. The trim removed 5 bases at V and 11 bases at J, leaving 17 bases unmatched. Germline V lookup: CDR1 SEHNR, CDR2 FQNEAQ (reference sequence). CDR3 loop: CASSNSGQLDEAAFF. The DNA of the CDR3 is TGTGCCAGCAGCAACTCGGGACAGTTGGACGAAGCGGCTTTCTTT.

V usage is TRBV19 and J usage is TRBJ2-7, with a possible D match to TRBD2 (6 bases). Per germline, CDR1 LNHDA and CDR2 SQIVND (reference sequence). V was trimmed by 7 bases and J by 7 bases, leaving 11 bases between them. The CDR3 is made up of 11 amino acids. In DNA form, the CDR3 reads TGTGCCAGTAAGGCGGCGGGGGAGCAGTACTTC. The encoded protein is CASKAAGEQYF.

CDR3 residues: CASSQGDRGLGQPQHF. CDR3 coding DNA: TGCGCCAGCAGCCAGGGGGACAGGGGGCTAGGTCAGCCCCAGCATTTT. The chain joins TRBV4-1 to TRBJ1-5; 12 nucleotides match TRBD1. The ends lost 3 bases at V and 6 bases at J; junction bases unmatched: 6. This CDR3 has 16 amino acids. Germline loops: CDR1 MGHRA, CDR2 YSYEKL.

The chain has TRBV5-5 and TRBJ2-1; D may be TRBD2 (5 bases). The CDR3 is 15 amino acids. Trimming stripped 1 base from V and 8 bases from J, with 16 bases between. Germline V gene sequence: CDR1 SGHKS, CDR2 YYEKEE (reference sequence). CDR3 coding DNA: TGTGCCAGCAGCTTGCAAACGGGGTGGTGGGATGAGCAGTTCTTC. It codes for CASSLQTGWWDEQFF.

V is TRBV30 and J is TRBJ2-5, with a weak D call TRBD1 (5 bases). Per germline, CDR1 GTSNPN and CDR2 SVGIG (reference sequence). The length of the CDR3 is 12 residues. The V end was cut by 2 bases, the J end by 5 bases, with 9 bases between. This CDR3 reads CAWSIGAETQYF. Written as DNA, the CDR3 is TGTGCCTGGAGTATTGGGGCCGAGACCCAGTACTTC.

V gene TRBV6-6 combines with J gene TRBJ2-2, with D perhaps TRBD2 (6 bases). Germline V gene sequence: CDR1 MNHNY, CDR2 SVGAGI (reference sequence). V was trimmed by 2 bases and J by 3 bases, leaving 10 bases between them. This CDR3 spans 15 amino acids. In DNA, the CDR3 is TGTGCCAGCAGTTACGCGGGACCGGACACCGGGGAGCTGTTTTTT. Protein: CASSYAGPDTGELFF.

The rearrangement joins TRBV6-5 to TRBJ1-4; D remains unclear. CDR3 size: 13 residues. The germline CDR1 and CDR2 sequences are MNHEY and SVGAGI. The ends were cut back, 0 bases at V and 7 bases at J, with 6 bases in the middle. CDR3 loop: CASSYSSVEKLFF. The CDR3, as DNA: TGTGCCAGCAGTTACTCGAGTGTTGAAAAACTGTTTTTT.

This sequence joins TRBV9 and TRBJ1-1; D is undetermined. The CDR3 runs to 17 residues. Trimming cost V 0 bases and J 0 bases, with 15 bases left between them. The germline CDR1 and CDR2 sequences are SGDLS and YYNGEE. The CDR3 here is CASSVDPVGRVNTEAFF. The CDR3 nucleotides are TGTGCCAGCAGCGTAGATCCAGTAGGGCGGGTGAACACTGAAGCTTTCTTT.

The rearrangement uses TRBV7-9 and TRBJ2-7, with 11 bases aligning to TRBD2. Trimming at V came to 1 base and at J to 2 bases, leaving 7 bases not matched to a gene. Germline CDR1 SEHNR, CDR2 FQNEAQ (reference sequence). The CDR3 covers 17 residues. CDR3 DNA sequence: TGTGCCAGCAGCTTAGGCCTGACTAGCGGGGAGACCTACGAGCAGTACTTC. Translated: CASSLGLTSGETYEQYF.

The rearrangement joins TRBV18 to TRBJ2-7; 13 nucleotides line up with TRBD2. The trim removed 4 bases at V and 0 bases at J, leaving 9 bases unmatched. From germline, CDR1 is KGHSH and CDR2 LQKENI. The CDR3 contains 18 residues. Written as DNA, the CDR3 is TGTGCCAGCTCACAAAGCGTAACTAGCGGGGGGGCCTCCTACGAGCAGTACTTC. Its protein product is CASSQSVTSGGASYEQYF.

The rearrangement joins TRBV6-1 to TRBJ1-1; TRBD1 aligns across 7 bases. Germline values: CDR1 MNHNS, CDR2 SASEGT. The trim removed 4 bases at V and 4 bases at J, leaving 3 bases unmatched. The CDR3 runs 13 residues. The chain's CDR3 is CASSGNRGTEAFF. DNA for the CDR3: TGTGCCAGCAGTGGGAACAGGGGCACTGAAGCTTTCTTT.

This clone showed up just once. The V and J genes are TRBV2 and TRBJ2-2; 10 bases map to TRBD2. Germline CDR1 and CDR2: SNHLY and FYNNEI. The CDR3 is made up of 16 amino acids. The junction had 6 bases not matched to a gene; V was cut back by 4 bases and J by 4 bases. The CDR3 spells CASSGSGGAGTGELFF. Written as DNA, the CDR3 is TGTGCCAGCAGTGGGAGCGGGGGGGCCGGCACCGGGGAGCTGTTTTTT.

As regards this clone: A junction boundary mismatches the germline segment, possibly from a read error. The chain carries TRBV7-7 and TRBJ2-5, with 14 bases matching TRBD2. Germline CDR1 SSHAT, CDR2 FNYEAQ (reference sequence). This CDR3 spans 15 amino acids. The chain's CDR3 is CASSPGTSGGETQYF. The CDR3 DNA is TGTGCTAGCAGCCCAGGGACTAGCGGGGGAGAGACCCAGTACTTC.

The rearrangement links TRBV4-1 to TRBJ2-7, with 7 bases identical to TRBD2. Losses at the gene ends were 4 bases for V and 6 bases for J; bases not matched to a gene: 15. The CDR3 extends over 16 amino acids. Germline CDR1 MGHRA, CDR2 YSYEKL. In DNA form, the CDR3 reads TGCGCCAGCAGCCGGAGAGGTCTAGTTGCGGGAGTCGAGCAGTACTTC. Translation gives CASSRRGLVAGVEQYF.